Presented here are 11 T cell receptor beta chains from one specimen sequenced in a study of blood T cell repertoires in COVID-19. Here immunoSEQ multiplex PCR was the method, and the copy in TCRdb shows in-frame clones only, minus some. The sample includes roughly 230,000 clones, around 80% of them seen just once. The sequenced material came from peripheral blood. Every receptor here comes from a man aged 35-49 years with active or convalescent COVID-19.

The rearrangement uses TRBV13 and TRBJ1-4; 7 bases are shared with TRBD1. CDR3 length: 15 amino acids. Trimming cost V 5 bases and J 3 bases; bases outside gene matches: 6. Germline CDR1 and CDR2: PRHDT and FYEKMQ (reference sequence). The CDR3 protein is CASSPSGTANEKLFF. In DNA form, the CDR3 reads TGTGCCAGCAGCCCCTCAGGGACAGCTAATGAAAAACTGTTTTTT.

The rearrangement joins TRBV4-1 to TRBJ1-1; D remains ambiguous. Germline loops: CDR1 MGHRA, CDR2 YSYEKL. The CDR3 runs 16 residues. V lost 0 bases, J lost 0 bases, and 11 bases lay in between. The CDR3 sequence: CASSQDPVTLNTEAFF. The CDR3 DNA follows: TGCGCCAGCAGCCAAGATCCGGTCACGTTGAACACTGAAGCTTTCTTT.

Sample share makes this clone medium-sized (0.01 to 0.1%). This chain uses TRBV4-1 with TRBJ2-7; TRBD1 matches at 10 bases. Germline-derived CDR1 and CDR2 are MGHRA and YSYEKL. This CDR3 region has 17 residues. J was trimmed by 4 bases and V by 4 bases; bases with no gene match: 13. CDR3 coding DNA: TGCGCCAGCAGCCTCTACCCGACAGGGGGCATCTCGTACGAGCAGTACTTC. Its protein product is CASSLYPTGGISYEQYF.

The genes are TRBV27 and TRBJ2-7; TRBD1 might be the D (6 bases). The CDR3 totals 16 residues. V was trimmed by 2 bases and J by 2 bases, leaving 16 bases between them. CDR1 MNHEY and CDR2 SMNVEV come from the germline V gene (reference sequence). CDR3 residues: CASSLIWDTPAYEQYF. The DNA for the CDR3 is TGTGCCAGCAGTTTAATATGGGACACCCCAGCCTACGAGCAGTACTTC.

The chain is built from TRBV27 and TRBJ2-7, with D perhaps TRBD1 (6 bases). The CDR3 runs 16 residues. The germline V gene has CDR1 MNHEY and CDR2 SMNVEV (reference sequence). Trimming stripped 6 bases from V and 1 base from J, with 19 bases between. CDR3 residues: CASRTYWAGESYEQYF. CDR3 in DNA: TGTGCCAGCAGGACTTACTGGGCAGGGGAGTCCTACGAGCAGTACTTC.

This rearrangement joins TRBV5-1 to TRBJ2-3; no reliable D call. The V gene's germline CDR1 is SGHRS and CDR2 YFSETQ. The CDR3 covers 13 residues. V was pared by 0 bases and J by 4 bases, with 6 bases between. CDR3 sequence (DNA): TGCGCCAGCAGCTTGGGTGCGTCAGATACGCAGTATTTT. Protein product: CASSLGASDTQYF.

The gene calls are TRBV19 and TRBJ1-3, with D possibly TRBD1 on 6 matching bases. Germline CDR1 LNHDA, CDR2 SQIVND (reference sequence). CDR3 size: 15 residues. V lost 8 bases, J lost 0 bases, and 14 bases lay in between. The CDR3 nucleotides read TGTGCCAGTTATCGCGGGGGCCCCTCTGGAAACACCATATATTTT. As protein: CASYRGGPSGNTIYF.

The rearrangement links TRBV3-1 (or the pseudogene TRBV3-2) to TRBJ1-2, with unresolved D. CDR1 is LGHDT and CDR2 is YNNKEL in the germline V gene (reference sequence). The CDR3 consists of 11 residues. V shed 5 bases and J shed 5 bases, with 6 bases lying between them. CDR3 region: CASSSGYGYTF. The CDR3 DNA reads as TGTGCCAGCAGCTCGGGGTATGGCTACACCTTC.

The V gene is TRBV6-5, the J gene TRBJ2-3; D remains ambiguous. CDR3 size: 15 residues. Trimming stripped 6 bases from V and 2 bases from J, with 15 bases between. The germline CDR1 and CDR2 sequences are MNHEY and SVGAGI. The CDR3 is CASSNLLTTTDTQYF. Written as DNA, the CDR3 is TGTGCCAGCAGCAATCTTCTCACTACCACAGATACGCAGTATTTT.

The chain uses TRBV11-2 and TRBJ1-6, with 9 bases fitting TRBD1. Germline CDR1 and CDR2: SGHAT and FQNNGV. The J segment lost 7 bases and the V segment lost 5 bases, leaving 9 bases of the junction unmatched. CDR3 length: 16 amino acids. The CDR3 DNA reads as TGTGCCAGCAGCCCTTGGACAGGGGTGAGCAATTCACCCCTCCACTTT. It translates to CASSPWTGVSNSPLHF.

V usage is TRBV24-1 and J usage is TRBJ2-1, with TRBD2 identical over 12 bases. The V gene's germline CDR1 is KGHDR and CDR2 SFDVKD. The trim removed 4 bases at V and 9 bases at J, leaving 9 bases unmatched. The CDR3 consists of 16 residues. CDR3 in amino acids: CATSDRLAGVISEQFF. CDR3 DNA: TGTGCCACCAGTGACCGACTAGCGGGAGTTATCAGTGAGCAGTTCTTC.